A selection of T cell receptor beta chains follows, all from one sample in a study of shared clonotypes between healthy human individuals. Repertoires were generated with immunoSEQ multiplex PCR, while TCRdb's copy carries only in-frame clones and drops some. The sample has about 1.5 million clones, 96% seen once; the top ten hold 1% to 1.5%. Sequencing was carried out using naive CD4+ T cells sorted from blood. These receptors originate from a man aged 25 to 45 in good health. CDR3s include the opening cysteine and the closing phenylalanine or tryptophan. A D gene is named only where the DNA matches it firmly. The size of a clone is reported for some rows only, either as once, few or many, or as a class for expanded clones.

size: few
D: -
V: TRBV6-1
J: TRBJ1-5
DNA: TGTGCCAGCAGTCCGACGAGAGACAATCAGCCCCAGCATTTT
CDR3: CASSPTRDNQPQHF

size: -
D: -
V: TRBV5-1
J: TRBJ1-1
DNA: TGCGCCAGCCGAGTGTCGAGGGCGCTGAACACTGAAGCTTTCTTT
CDR3: CASRVSRALNTEAFF

size: -
D: -
V: TRBV29-1
J: TRBJ2-1
DNA: TGCAGCGTTGTTATGGACAAGGGGAACAATGAGCAGTTCTTC
CDR3: CSVVMDKGNNEQFF

size: -
D: TRBD2
V: TRBV5-6
J: TRBJ2-7
DNA: TGTGCCAGCAGCTTGCAGGGCGGGAGGAGCCCCTACGAGCAGTACTTC
CDR3: CASSLQGGRSPYEQYF

size: -
D: TRBD2
V: TRBV9
J: TRBJ2-5
DNA: TGTGCCAGCAGCGTAGGACTAGCGGGAGTCGAGGAGACCCAGTACTTC
CDR3: CASSVGLAGVEETQYF

size: -
D: TRBD2
V: TRBV27
J: TRBJ2-3
DNA: TGTGCCAGCGGCCTGGTAGCGGGAGATACGCAGTATTTT
CDR3: CASGLVAGDTQYF

size: once
D: -
V: TRBV18
J: TRBJ2-5
DNA: TGTGCCAGCTCCCGAGAAGAGACCCAGTACTTC
CDR3: CASSREETQYF

size: -
D: TRBD2
V: TRBV9
J: TRBJ2-5
DNA: TGTGCCAGCAGCCCTCGACTAGCGGGGCTCCAAGAGACCCAGTACTTC
CDR3: CASSPRLAGLQETQYF

size: -
D: -
V: TRBV10-3
J: TRBJ2-1
DNA: TGTGCCATCAGTGAGTACCCCGGGGAGCAATCGAATGAGCAGTTCTTC
CDR3: CAISEYPGEQSNEQFF

size: -
D: TRBD1
V: TRBV9
J: TRBJ1-2
DNA: TGTGCCAGCAGCTGGTCTACCGGGACAGGGGGCGACTATGGCTACACCTTC
CDR3: CASSWSTGTGGDYGYTF

size: -
D: -
V: TRBV4-1
J: TRBJ2-7
DNA: TGCGCCAGCAGCCAAAGCCCTAGCTCCTACGAGCAGTACTTC
CDR3: CASSQSPSSYEQYF

size: -
D: -
V: TRBV6-1
J: TRBJ2-7
DNA: TGTGCCAGCAGGGACCACAGCTCCTACGAGCAGTACTTC
CDR3: CASRDHSSYEQYF

size: -
D: -
V: TRBV20-1
J: TRBJ1-1
DNA: TGCAGTGTTGTCGAGTTCACTGAAGCTTTCTTT
CDR3: CSVVEFTEAFF

size: -
D: -
V: TRBV5-6
J: TRBJ2-7
DNA: TGTGCCAGCAGCTCCTCCGGGGGCGTCTACGAGCAGTACTTC
CDR3: CASSSSGGVYEQYF

size: -
D: -
V: TRBV25-1
J: TRBJ2-1
DNA: TGTGCCAGCAGTGAATTCCTAGTCGGGGGTGAGCAGTTCTTC
CDR3: CASSEFLVGGEQFF

size: -
D: TRBD1
V: TRBV5-6
J: TRBJ1-2
DNA: TGTGCCAGCAGATCTCCCTCAGGGGGGCATACGGGGTATGGCTACACCTTC
CDR3: CASRSPSGGHTGYGYTF

size: -
D: -
V: TRBV27
J: TRBJ1-1
DNA: TGTGCCAGCAGCCTCACATCGAACACTGAAGCTTTCTTT
CDR3: CASSLTSNTEAFF

size: -
D: -
V: TRBV11-2
J: TRBJ2-7
DNA: TGTGCCAGCAGCTCCTGGGGATACGAGCAGTACTTC
CDR3: CASSSWGYEQYF

size: -
D: TRBD1
V: TRBV25-1
J: TRBJ2-7
DNA: TGTGCCAGCAGTGGGGACAGGGGGTACTACGAGCAGTACTTC
CDR3: CASSGDRGYYEQYF

size: once
D: -
V: TRBV6-5
J: TRBJ2-7
DNA: TGTGCCAGCAGGCGGGGACAGACCTACGAGCAGTACTTC
CDR3: CASRRGQTYEQYF

size: once
D: -
V: TRBV28
J: TRBJ2-7
DNA: TGTGCCAGCAGAATCCCCCTAGGAACAGTCAACGAGCAGTACTTC
CDR3: CASRIPLGTVNEQYF

size: -
D: TRBD1
V: TRBV2
J: TRBJ1-5
DNA: TGTGCCAGCATGGGACAGGCAAATCAGCCCCAGCATTTT
CDR3: CASMGQANQPQHF

size: -
D: TRBD2
V: TRBV7-8
J: TRBJ2-7
DNA: TGTGCCAGCAGTAGTAGCGGGAGGGCCTACGAGCAGTACTTC
CDR3: CASSSSGRAYEQYF

size: -
D: -
V: TRBV5-5
J: TRBJ2-2
DNA: TGTGCCAGCAGCACCGACAGGTTTAAGAACACCGGGGAGCTGTTTTTT
CDR3: CASSTDRFKNTGELFF

size: once
D: -
V: TRBV28
J: TRBJ1-3
DNA: TGTGCCAGCAGTTTCGACTCTGGAAACACCATATATTTT
CDR3: CASSFDSGNTIYF

size: -
D: -
V: TRBV29-1
J: TRBJ1-2
DNA: TGCAGCGTTTACCTCGACTGGGTTGACTATGGCTACACCTTC
CDR3: CSVYLDWVDYGYTF

size: -
D: -
V: TRBV7-9
J: TRBJ2-6
DNA: TGTGCCAGCAGCTTGCTTGTTGGGGGGCTACCGGCCAACGTCCTGACTTTC
CDR3: CASSLLVGGLPANVLTF

size: -
D: TRBD2
V: TRBV5-1
J: TRBJ2-1
DNA: TGCGCCAGCAGCTTCAACCTAGCGGGAGTGATCAATGAGCAGTTCTTC
CDR3: CASSFNLAGVINEQFF

size: -
D: -
V: TRBV14
J: TRBJ2-1
DNA: TGTGCCAGCAGCCAGAGAAGGGTGTTCTTC
CDR3: CASSQRRVFF

size: -
D: TRBD1
V: TRBV11-2
J: TRBJ2-7
DNA: TGTGCCAGCGGTACAGGGGCCTACGAGCAGTACTTC
CDR3: CASGTGAYEQYF

size: -
D: TRBD2
V: TRBV9
J: TRBJ2-2
DNA: TGTGCCAGCAGCGTATCTCGGCTAGCGGGAGTAACCGGGGAGCTGTTTTTT
CDR3: CASSVSRLAGVTGELFF

size: few
D: -
V: TRBV7-3
J: TRBJ2-2
DNA: TGTGCCAGCAGCACCACCGGGGAGCTGTTTTTT
CDR3: CASSTTGELFF

size: -
D: -
V: TRBV6-5
J: TRBJ1-2
DNA: TGTGCCAGCAGTTACTCAGGGTGGGGTGGCTACACCTTC
CDR3: CASSYSGWGGYTF

size: -
D: TRBD1
V: TRBV27
J: TRBJ2-3
DNA: TGTGCCAGCCAACGGACAGGGATCCAGACAGATACGCAGTATTTT
CDR3: CASQRTGIQTDTQYF

size: -
D: TRBD1
V: TRBV10-3
J: TRBJ2-7
DNA: TGTGCCACCATCACGGTGGGGCAGGGGGCCTCTTGGGAGCAGTACTTC
CDR3: CATITVGQGASWEQYF

size: once
D: -
V: TRBV7-6
J: TRBJ2-7
DNA: TGTGCCAGCAGCTTAGCAAGCGGGTACTCCTACGAGCAGTACTTC
CDR3: CASSLASGYSYEQYF

size: -
D: TRBD1
V: TRBV5-6
J: TRBJ1-1
DNA: TGTGCCAGCAGCTTCTTCGTTCCGGGACAGGGGGGAAGGACTGAAGCTTTCTTT
CDR3: CASSFFVPGQGGRTEAFF

size: -
D: -
V: TRBV5-1
J: TRBJ2-3
DNA: TGCGCCAGCAGCTTGCAACGGGAGTCGTTGGGGGGCACAGATACGCAGTATTTT
CDR3: CASSLQRESLGGTDTQYF

size: -
D: -
V: TRBV27
J: TRBJ2-1
DNA: TGTGCCAGCCTTACCATCGGAAGGGGAAGCAATGAGCAGTTCTTC
CDR3: CASLTIGRGSNEQFF

size: -
D: -
V: TRBV12-5
J: TRBJ2-3
DNA: TGTGCTAGTGGTCTCGGAGATACGCAGTATTTT
CDR3: CASGLGDTQYF

size: -
D: -
V: TRBV28
J: TRBJ2-7
DNA: TGTGCCAGCGTCCAGGGGGGCGAGCAGTACTTC
CDR3: CASVQGGEQYF

size: -
D: -
V: TRBV7-2
J: TRBJ1-4
DNA: TGTGCCAGCAGCTTATCCTATCGAAGTGAAAAACTGTTTTTT
CDR3: CASSLSYRSEKLFF

size: -
D: TRBD2
V: TRBV14
J: TRBJ2-3
DNA: TGTGCCAGCAGCCAAGGCTGGGCTAGCGGGAGGGATACGCAGTATTTT
CDR3: CASSQGWASGRDTQYF

size: -
D: TRBD1
V: TRBV18
J: TRBJ1-5
DNA: TGTGCCAGCTCACCAAAAAGGGGGCAAGATAGCAATCAGCCCCAGCATTTT
CDR3: CASSPKRGQDSNQPQHF

size: -
D: TRBD2
V: TRBV27
J: TRBJ2-4
DNA: TGTGCCAGCAGTTTGCGGCGGGGGGACATTCAGTACTTC
CDR3: CASSLRRGDIQYF

size: -
D: TRBD2
V: TRBV5-4
J: TRBJ2-7
DNA: TGTGCCAGCAGCGTTAGCGGGAGAAGTCTCCCCGAGCAGTACTTC
CDR3: CASSVSGRSLPEQYF

size: -
D: -
V: TRBV6-4
J: TRBJ2-3
DNA: TGTGCCAGCAGTGAGGACTGGAGCACAGATACGCAGTATTTT
CDR3: CASSEDWSTDTQYF

size: -
D: TRBD2
V: TRBV6-1
J: TRBJ2-7
DNA: TGTGCCAGCAGTGAAAGGGCGGGAGCCTCCTACGAGCAGTACTTC
CDR3: CASSERAGASYEQYF

size: -
D: -
V: TRBV11-2
J: TRBJ2-1
DNA: TGTGCCAGCAGCTTGGTGATAGGGGCAGCCTACAATGAGCAGTTCTTC
CDR3: CASSLVIGAAYNEQFF

size: -
D: TRBD1
V: TRBV28
J: TRBJ1-2
DNA: TGTGCCAGCAGTTCTACCCCGGGACAGGGTGGCTACACCTTC
CDR3: CASSSTPGQGGYTF

size: -
D: TRBD2
V: TRBV2
J: TRBJ2-5
DNA: TGTGCCAGCACTAGGACTAGCGGGAGTGGTGAGACCCAGTACTTC
CDR3: CASTRTSGSGETQYF

size: -
D: -
V: TRBV2
J: TRBJ1-4
DNA: TGTGCCAGCAGTAGACAGAGCCCTGAAAAACTGTTTTTT
CDR3: CASSRQSPEKLFF

size: -
D: -
V: TRBV5-5
J: TRBJ1-2
DNA: TGTGCCAGCAGCCAGACAGGTTCCGGCTACACCTTC
CDR3: CASSQTGSGYTF

size: -
D: -
V: TRBV5-1
J: TRBJ2-1
DNA: TGCGCCAGCAGCTTGGCCAGTAATAGCTACAATGAGCAGTTCTTC
CDR3: CASSLASNSYNEQFF

size: -
D: TRBD1
V: TRBV2
J: TRBJ2-7
DNA: TGTGCCAGCAGTATGGACAGGGTACCAATCTTC
CDR3: CASSMDRVPIF

size: once
D: -
V: TRBV6-4
J: TRBJ1-1
DNA: TGTGCCAGCAGTGAGAGGAGGGACACTGAAGCTTTCTTT
CDR3: CASSERRDTEAFF

size: -
D: TRBD1
V: TRBV14
J: TRBJ2-3
DNA: TGTGCCAGCAGCCAAGTAGCGGCAGGGGGCTCTAATACGCAGTATTTT
CDR3: CASSQVAAGGSNTQYF

size: -
D: -
V: TRBV28
J: TRBJ1-1
DNA: TGTGCCAGCACCTTTAACACTGAAGCTTTCTTT
CDR3: CASTFNTEAFF

size: -
D: TRBD2
V: TRBV27
J: TRBJ2-7
DNA: TGTGCCAGCAGTTTAATTCGCGGGAGCTCCAACGAGCAGTACTTC
CDR3: CASSLIRGSSNEQYF